This T cell receptor (beta chain) was sequenced in a study of cytomegalovirus exposure and HLA in healthy donors (dated by TCRdb to the late 2010s). A note on the overall study: In an earlier analysis of 587 of the donors, 276 Gb of sequence data and 95 million to 130 million unique TCR beta sequences from about 179 million T cells were reported. The later analysis used no new phenotypic data to find candidate immune exposures, relying instead on TCR beta sequences and their occurrence across donors. An early release covering around 630 HLA-typed donors comprised 250 to 350 gigabases of sequencing data and some 79 million unique TCR sequences. Of the 350 to 450 genotyped donors, around 81% fell in the genetic ancestry cluster associated with self-reported Caucasian donors. Donor age, sex, ethnicity and CMV serostatus were compiled together with the repertoire data. Every repertoire in the discovery cohort had been generated on one and the same sequencing platform. The study profiled the T cell repertoires of 500 to 800 subjects by immunosequencing and related them to cytomegalovirus serostatus. The number of donors typed differed by locus, with about 629-630 for A, B, C, DRB1 and DQB1, around 560 for DQA1, under 610 for DPA1, and roughly 450 for DPB1. Besides the first cohort of 666 subjects, a separate validation cohort made up of over 95 different subjects was used. The study was designed to test whether signatures of past pathogen exposure could be identified by cataloging public T cell receptors. An earlier analysis of 587 of the donors used high-throughput TCR beta sequencing to judge whether each TCR beta V gene segment behaved as functional or pseudogenic. To predict cytomegalovirus infection status, the study brought together high-throughput TCR immunosequencing, statistical association of individual TCRs with disease status, and machine learning. To study patterns of TCR occurrence, a later analysis re-analyzed previously published TCR beta repertoires from around 670 donors and added high-resolution HLA genotyping. On average, about 200,000 unique TCR beta nucleotide sequences were sequenced per donor among some 420 genotyped donors of the cohort, with roughly 19% of those sequences being non-productive. Because of strong linkage in the cohort, 5 or 6 DR-DQ haplotypes were treated as single units for association and clustering. A later genetic analysis used genome-wide SNP genotypes for about 55% of the 666 donors, treating that subset as a discovery cohort. HLA typing included class I and class II loci at four-digit resolution. Overall results and qualifications from the work: In a later genetic analysis, a missense DCLRE1C variant was associated with V-gene and J-gene trimming of TCR beta chains, and the association was replicated in an independent cohort. A later analysis reported that several top co-occurrence clusters appeared linked to parvovirus B19, influenza, CMV and Epstein-Barr virus. Specific HLA alleles were associated with about 17,000 TCR beta sequences at a false discovery rate of 0.05 in a later analysis. Linkage disequilibrium might explain the correlated functional status among segregating V segments, but an unknown experimental factor could not be ruled out. According to the authors, the approach could potentially be generalized to other disease states and immunological phenotypes. In a later analysis, HLA-associated TCR beta chains showed more clonal expansion and lower generation probabilities than non-associated chains that were equally common. Sequencing depth was assumed to be roughly uniform across donors in the presence/absence analyses, though that assumption may not hold. Only TCR beta chains were sequenced in this cohort, and the absence of alpha or paired-chain data limited detectable features. The only immune exposure information available for the cohort was CMV serostatus. In vitro tests confirmed that three of the cytomegalovirus-associated TCR beta chains recognize cytomegalovirus antigens. The study gave a list of roughly 150 TCR beta chains associated with cytomegalovirus. In a later analysis, the rate of TCR association differed among HLA loci, with DRB1 alleles having the most associated TCRs and HLA-C alleles having the fewest. Because some donors lacked HLA typing at each locus, the association tests relied only on the typed subset. In a later genetic analysis, fewer N-insertions in productive TCRs were reported among donors in an Asian-associated ancestry cluster than the approximately 670-donor mean. The 87-base-pair reads could not distinguish some IMGT-functional V segments, including TRBV6-2 and TRBV6-3, so those segments were excluded. Most TCR sequences were observed very rarely across donors, whereas some public TCRs were present in many individuals. When HLA alleles, especially DR and DQ, strongly co-occurred, attributing TCR associations to individual alleles was difficult. A further reported finding was that TCR beta sequences accurately predicted the HLA-A and HLA-B alleles for most subjects in the first cohort. A later analysis found that most CMV-associated TCR beta chains appeared HLA-restricted, with HLA associations seemingly driven largely by CMV exposure. In an earlier analysis of approximately 600 of the donors, most TCR beta V segments were observed in productive rearrangements about 90% or about 30% of the time, broadly matching IMGT annotations. Approximately 18 rarely observed V segments, including chromosome 9 orphons, were excluded from the earlier analysis of almost 600 of the donors because counts were too low. In both the original and validation cohorts, the classifier was reported to diagnose cytomegalovirus status with high specificity and sensitivity. A group of highly shared sequence variants was considered likely to be a technical artifact of the sequencing pipeline.

A remark on this clone: Its binding antigen is unknown.

The cohort was made up of approximately 670 healthy bone marrow donors. Cohort members were all nominally healthy when sampled, although unrecorded immune exposures were likely present. The donor was CMV seronegative and belonged to the group of over 350 seronegative cohort members. Every donor gave a peripheral blood sample, and the peripheral blood mononuclear cells from that sample were used for TCR beta sequencing. Genomic DNA was extracted from the blood cell samples with the Qiagen DNeasy Blood Extraction Kit. Library method: the immunoSEQ multiplex PCR assay. For the multiplex PCR, a mixture combining 60 forward primers for TCR Vbeta segments and 13 reverse primers for TCR Jbeta segments was used. The CDR3 region of rearranged TCR beta genes was amplified from genomic DNA by a multiplex PCR assay. The amplified TCR beta libraries were sequenced on the Illumina HiSeq System as 87-base-pair reads. The paper's data handling went like this. A later analysis counted some 80 million unique TCR beta chains across the 500 to 850 repertoires, and around 9.9 million of these chains were shared by at least two donors. A nearest-neighbor algorithm error-corrected the raw reads and collapsed the reads into unique sequences, merging closely related sequences to remove PCR and sequencing errors. Alignment of CDR3 sequences to IMGT reference sequences was used to assign V, D and J gene segments. For a sequence to be retained, at least a six-nucleotide match to both a V gene segment and a J gene segment was required. A rearrangement counted as productive if the CDR3 had no stop codons and remained in frame with V and J, and every other rearrangement counted as non-productive. CDR3 was defined by IMGT convention, running from the second conserved V-encoded cysteine to the conserved J-encoded phenylalanine. The earlier analysis of some 540 of the donors excluded any sequence lacking an unambiguous match to a single V gene segment. In an earlier analysis of almost 600 of the donors, a V segment was called functional when productive rearrangements were above 56.7%, and segregating when the standard deviation between donors exceeded 5%. A statistical classification framework was built to diagnose cytomegalovirus status from the catalog of TCR beta chain sequences. In a later analysis, TCR nucleotide sequences were compared against IMGT/GENE-DB human TR gene sequences so that V and J genes could be assigned. Using the TCRdist pipeline, a later analysis assigned CDR3 sequences along with most-parsimonious VDJ recombination scenarios. In a later analysis, every TCR beta chain was defined by the combination of its CDR3 amino acid sequence and its V-gene family, and reads without a unique V-gene family were dropped. A later analysis removed nearly 600 highly shared, low-generation-probability nucleotide sequences to deal with suspected cross-contamination and a sequencing artifact. A later analysis calculated a clonal expansion index for each public chain from normalized within-repertoire ranks of inferred template counts. A later analysis computed generation probabilities with a VDJ recombination model fitted to out-of-frame rearrangements, and checked the results against IGoR. Hypergeometric tests were used in a later analysis to score TCR-TCR, TCR-HLA and TCR-CMV co-occurrence, with a repertoire-size bias correction applied to the TCR pairs. To estimate false discovery rates, a later analysis permuted the HLA or CMV assignments 20 times. A later analysis grouped co-occurring TCRs with DBSCAN, adding TCRdist sequence similarity when clustering within HLA-allele-positive subsets. Repertoires with fewer than 30,000 or more than 120,000 public chains were left out of co-occurrence clustering, as were about five repertoires with anomalous nucleotide sharing. What TCRdb holds here is the immuneACCESS table cut down to in-frame rearrangements. Part of the clones is not present; checked against another copy, under half of the missing clones reflect an unresolved V gene, and the others are unexplained. V and J calls and clone size are as listed in that table; D and trimming were resolved from the DNA. The sample table records about 160,000 clones. Of the sample, around 1.4% falls within the top ten clones.

V drops 7 bases and J drops 2 bases, leaving 13 bases in between. Per the germline V gene, ENHRY is the CDR1 and SYGVKD is the CDR2. The CDR3 runs 14 residues from the cysteine to the phenylalanine. Of all the DNA, just the CDR3 is kept, 42 bases in frame from base 1. This sequence was found in an older woman in good health and CMV-seronegative. Specimen: PBMCs. This receptor chain uses TRBV10-3 and TRBJ2-3; tentative D gene TRBD2, with 5 bases matching. The nucleotide sequence reads TGTGCCATCACCCCGGACTCTAACACAGATACGCAGTATTTT. Translated, it gives CAITPDSNTDTQYF.